Presented here are 21 T cell receptor beta chains from one specimen sequenced in a study of response to subunit inactivated influenza vaccine. TCRdb reanalysed the RT-PCR reads using MiXCR and keeps one entry per CDR3 protein. The sample records 450,000 to 550,000 distinct CDR3 sequences, about 25% being singletons. The sample here was CD4+ T cells sorted from PBMCs, taken around 5 days after vaccination. The origin of the receptors is a man in his fifties or sixties who received an inactivated influenza vaccine.

This clonotype was found a few times. The J gene is TRBJ2-7, the V gene TRBV30, with TRBD2 matching over 12 bases. J lost 6 bases, V lost 0 bases, and 6 bases had no gene match. The germline V gene has CDR1 GTSNPN and CDR2 SVGIG (reference sequence). The CDR3 covers 15 residues. This CDR3 reads CAWSVRLAGGGEQYF. CDR3 in DNA: TGTGCCTGGAGTGTACGCCTAGCGGGAGGGGGCGAGCAGTACTTC.

This clonotype has a handful of counts. The V gene is TRBV29-1, the J gene TRBJ2-7; 11 bases fit TRBD2. The CDR3 consists of 16 residues. V lost 4 bases and J lost 4; bases outside the gene matches: 12. Germline V gives CDR1 SQVTM, CDR2 ANQGSEA. The CDR3 protein is CSVVQRTSGYKYEQYF. In DNA form, the CDR3 reads TGCAGCGTTGTGCAAAGGACTAGCGGGTATAAATACGAGCAGTACTTC.

V is TRBV7-2 and J is TRBJ2-1; D is ambiguous. Trimming cost V 5 bases and J 9 bases, with 11 bases left between them. This CDR3 spans 12 amino acids. Germline V gene sequence: CDR1 SGHTA, CDR2 FQGNSA. CDR3: CASSMGVGEQFF. The CDR3 DNA sequence: TGTGCCAGCAGCATGGGTGTAGGTGAGCAGTTCTTC.

The J gene is TRBJ2-7, the V gene TRBV5-1, with 7 bases identical to TRBD1. Germline CDR1 and CDR2: SGHRS and YFSETQ. This CDR3 is 15 amino acids long. V lost 4 bases to trimming and J lost 0 bases; unmatched junction nucleotides: 7. The CDR3 DNA follows: TGCGCCAGCAGCGGACGGACAGGAAGCTCCTACGAGCAGTACTTC. Translation: CASSGRTGSSYEQYF.

This clonotype appeared many times. The chain recombines TRBV5-1 with TRBJ2-1; maybe TRBD1 (5 bases). Trimming took 1 base from V and 4 from J, leaving 12 bases between them. The CDR3 totals 15 residues. Germline CDR1 SGHRS, CDR2 YFSETQ. CDR3: CASSLRGLKYNEQFF. The CDR3 nucleotides are TGCGCCAGCAGCTTGAGGGGTTTAAAGTACAATGAGCAGTTCTTC.

The chain links TRBV20-1 to TRBJ2-5, with a tentative D call TRBD2 (5 bases). CDR1 is DFQATT, CDR2 SNEGSKA, per germline (reference sequence). Trimming cost V 3 bases and J 4 bases, with 12 bases left between them. CDR3 length equals 13 residues. The DNA for the CDR3 is TGCAGTGCTAGTTCTCGGGGTATAGAGACCCAGTACTTC. This codes for CSASSRGIETQYF.

This clonotype came up a few times. This rearrangement joins TRBV4-1 to TRBJ2-7; TRBD1 matches at 9 bases. Trimming removed 1 base from V and 3 bases from J; junction bases left unmatched: 4. Per the germline V gene, CDR1 is MGHRA and CDR2 is YSYEKL. CDR3 length: 15 amino acids. CDR3 in DNA: TGCGCCAGCAGCCAAGGGGGACAGGGTTACTACGAGCAGTACTTC. Translated, it gives CASSQGGQGYYEQYF.

This clonotype was recorded a few times. CDR3 amino acids: CASSPRGADTQYF. The DNA for the CDR3 is TGTGCCAGCAGCCCCAGGGGGGCAGATACGCAGTATTTT. V and J are TRBV7-2 and TRBJ2-3; D possibly corresponds to TRBD1 (7 bases). This CDR3 has 13 amino acids. V was trimmed by 5 bases and J by 4 bases, leaving 10 bases between them. The V gene's germline CDR1 is SGHTA and CDR2 FQGNSA.

The genes are TRBV4-2 and TRBJ2-1, with TRBD2 matching 7 bases. The CDR3 covers 16 residues. The junction had 5 bases not matched to a gene; V was cut back by 3 bases and J by 0 bases. Germline V gene lookup returns CDR1 LGHNA and CDR2 YNFKEQ. In nucleotides, the CDR3 is TGTGCCAGCAGCCAGGCTAGCGGTTCCTCCTACAATGAGCAGTTCTTC. Protein product: CASSQASGSSYNEQFF.

The chain recombines TRBV7-2 with TRBJ2-2; D is ambiguous. With 2 bases removed from V and 2 bases from J, the gap between germline ends came to 9 bases. CDR3 length equals 15 residues. Per germline, CDR1 SGHTA and CDR2 FQGNSA. The CDR3 loop reads CASSLPPGNTGELFF. The CDR3 DNA is TGTGCCAGCAGCTTACCCCCTGGCAACACCGGGGAGCTGTTTTTT.

As regards this clonotype: Mismatch with germline at one junction end may stem from a read error. This chain connects TRBV6-1 to TRBJ2-7, with D perhaps TRBD1 (6 bases). The CDR3 is made up of 14 amino acids. The germline V gene encodes CDR1 MNHNS and CDR2 SASEGT. In DNA form, the CDR3 reads TGTGCCCGCAGCGTTAACGTACAGGGCTACGAGCAGTACTTC. It encodes CARSVNVQGYEQYF.

The chain couples TRBV4-1 to TRBJ2-7; TRBD1 agrees at 9 bases. Looked up from germline, CDR1 is MGHRA and CDR2 is YSYEKL. V dropped 4 bases and J dropped 5; count of bases not matched to a gene: 6. The CDR3 covers 14 residues. The DNA of the CDR3 is TGCGCCAGCAGCCCTCGGACAGGGGTGGACGAGCAGTACTTC. This codes for CASSPRTGVDEQYF.

V gene TRBV4-1 combines with J gene TRBJ1-5, with D unresolved. Looked up from germline, CDR1 is MGHRA and CDR2 is YSYEKL. Trimming took off 3 bases at V and 1 base at J, with 7 bases between the two ends. The CDR3 spans 14 residues. CDR3 in amino acids: CASSQVVSNQPQHF. Here the CDR3 DNA reads TGCGCCAGCAGCCAGGTCGTGAGCAATCAGCCCCAGCATTTT.

This rearrangement joins TRBV20-1 to TRBJ2-1; TRBD2 matches 8 bases. The CDR3 totals 15 residues. Per the germline V gene, CDR1 is DFQATT and CDR2 is SNEGSKA (reference sequence). V dropped 4 bases and J dropped 4; count of bases not matched to a gene: 9. The CDR3 nucleotides are TGCAGTGCTACTAGCGGGTCCACCAGTTACAATGAGCAGTTCTTC. Protein sequence: CSATSGSTSYNEQFF.

Only a few counts were recorded for this clonotype. This chain connects TRBV5-1 to TRBJ2-5; TRBD1 is a possible D gene (5 bases). V was shortened by 0 bases and J by 4 bases, with 10 bases between the two germline ends. Per germline, CDR1 SGHRS and CDR2 YFSETQ. The CDR3 loop spans 14 amino acids. This chain's CDR3 is CASSLGRVRETQYF. CDR3 nucleotides: TGCGCCAGCAGCTTGGGCAGGGTCCGAGAGACCCAGTACTTC.

This clonotype came up a few times. The V gene is TRBV7-2, the J gene TRBJ2-3, with D uncertain. Germline V gene sequence: CDR1 SGHTA, CDR2 FQGNSA. This CDR3 spans 14 amino acids. V lost 1 base to trimming and J lost 10 bases, with 15 bases between them. The CDR3: CASSLVNDAASQYF. The CDR3 nucleotides are TGTGCCAGCAGCTTAGTTAATGATGCCGCCTCGCAGTATTTT. The full variable domain, its missing parts supplied by reference TRBV7-2 and TRBJ2-3, is GAGVSQSPSNKVTEKGKDVELRCDPISGHTALYWYRQSLGQGLEFLIYFQGNSAPDKSGLPSDRFSAERTGGSVSTLTIQRTQQEDSAVYLCASSLVNDAASQYFGPGTRLTVL.

This chain uses TRBV10-3 with TRBJ2-4; unclear D gene. Trimming left V 3 bases short and J 0 bases short, with 6 bases between. Germline V CDR1 and CDR2: ENHRY, SYGVKD. The CDR3 loop spans 14 amino acids. Here the CDR3 DNA reads TGTGCCATCAGTGACCAACTAGCCAAAAACATTCAGTACTTC. This sequence encodes CAISDQLAKNIQYF.

The CDR3 sequence: CASSPGQILQPQHF. Written as DNA, the CDR3 is TGTGCCAGCAGCCCGGGACAGATACTACAGCCCCAGCATTTT. This chain connects TRBV3-1 to TRBJ1-5, with 7 bases matching TRBD1. CDR3 length: 14 amino acids. The trim removed 4 bases at V and 7 bases at J, leaving 7 bases unmatched. Germline V CDR1 and CDR2: LGHDT, YNNKEL (reference sequence).

This clonotype was observed a few times. The gene calls are TRBV6-1 and TRBJ1-2, with TRBD1 matching 8 bases. This CDR3 has 16 residues. Germline V gene lookup returns CDR1 MNHNS and CDR2 SASEGT. V lost 5 bases to trimming and J lost 2 bases; unmatched junction nucleotides: 10. In DNA, the CDR3 is TGTGCCAGCAGTAGGGACAGGCTTACTCGGAACTATGGCTACACCTTC. It yields the protein CASSRDRLTRNYGYTF.

This clonotype occurred a few times. The chain joins TRBV29-1 to TRBJ2-1, with D tentatively TRBD1 (6 bases). Per the germline V gene, CDR1 is SQVTM and CDR2 is ANQGSEA. This CDR3 contains 14 residues. Trimming took 8 bases from V and 8 from J, leaving 22 bases between them. CDR3 residues: CSSLRGSVIDEQFF. The CDR3 DNA follows: TGCAGCTCCCTCAGGGGATCTGTCATCGATGAGCAGTTCTTC.

The chain has TRBV5-1 and TRBJ2-5, with TRBD2 matching 9 bases. The CDR3 extends over 15 amino acids. The germline V gene encodes CDR1 SGHRS and CDR2 YFSETQ. The V and J ends lost 0 bases and 5 bases, in that order; junction bases with no gene match: 5. The DNA for the CDR3 is TGCGCCAGCAGCTTGGTTGCGGGGGGGGCTGAGACCCAGTACTTC. The encoded protein is CASSLVAGGAETQYF.